This entry lists 30 T cell receptor beta chains sequenced from one sample in a study of CD8 T cells in Susac syndrome. With random hexamers, reverse transcription was performed on about 0.5 to 1 ug of RNA. Using its own MiXCR run on the immunoSEQ multiplex PCR reads, TCRdb lists one record per CDR3 protein. Of some 450,000 distinct CDR3 sequences listed, more than 80% are singletons. The sample consisted of CD8+ T cells from PBMCs. Receptors were obtained from a human donor with multiple sclerosis.

CDR3 region: CASSQMDRANYGYTF. CDR3 nucleotide sequence: TGTGCCAGCAGCCAGATGGACAGAGCTAACTATGGCTACACCTTC. The chain joins TRBV3-1 to TRBJ1-2, with D possibly matching TRBD1 (6 bases). Trimming removed 3 bases at V and 0 bases at J, with 11 bases between. The CDR3 loop spans 15 amino acids. The germline gives CDR1 LGHDT, CDR2 YNNKEL (reference sequence).

This sequence joins TRBV7-7 and TRBJ1-2; D unclear. Germline V gene data show CDR1 as SSHAT and CDR2 as FNYEAQ (reference sequence). V lost 5 bases, J lost 5 bases, and 15 bases lay in between. This CDR3 contains 14 residues. The CDR3 DNA follows: TGTGCCAGCAGCCGTAGCAAGGGTGATTATGGCTACACCTTC. It codes for CASSRSKGDYGYTF.

The chain links TRBV30 to TRBJ2-7; 9 nucleotides match TRBD1. The CDR3 is 14 residues long. V was pared by 0 bases and J by 1 base, with 1 base of the junction left unmatched. The germline CDR1 and CDR2 sequences are GTSNPN and SVGIG (reference sequence). CDR3 DNA sequence: TGTGCCTGGAGTGTGGGGACAGGGTCCTACGAGCAGTACTTC. It translates to CAWSVGTGSYEQYF.

This clonotype came up once. This sequence joins TRBV15 and TRBJ2-6; D uncertain. Germline V lookup: CDR1 LNHNV, CDR2 YYDKDF (reference sequence). There are 16 residues in the CDR3. V was trimmed by 0 bases and J by 0 bases, leaving 6 bases between them. CDR3 residues: CATSRDDLSGANVLTF. CDR3 sequence (DNA): TGTGCCACCAGCAGAGATGATCTCTCTGGGGCCAACGTCCTGACTTTC.

This clonotype came up once. The V gene is TRBV30, the J gene TRBJ1-5, with a weak D call TRBD1 (6 bases). CDR1 GTSNPN and CDR2 SVGIG come from the germline V gene (reference sequence). The CDR3 is 15 amino acids. Trimming pared 3 bases from V and 0 bases from J, leaving 12 bases between. DNA for the CDR3: TGTGCCTGGAGCGAGAGGACAGCTAGCAATCAGCCCCAGCATTTT. The encoded protein is CAWSERTASNQPQHF.

The rearrangement links TRBV7-8 to TRBJ2-7, with D possibly being TRBD1 (5 bases). With 5 bases removed from V and 3 bases from J, the gap between germline ends came to 17 bases. This CDR3 comprises 15 residues. Germline V gene lookup returns CDR1 SGHVS and CDR2 FQNEAQ. The CDR3 DNA reads as TGTGCCAGCAGCCCCGGACCCCCGCAGGGCTACGAGCAGTACTTC. Translated, it gives CASSPGPPQGYEQYF.

The V gene is TRBV6-5, the J gene TRBJ1-2; the D is unclear. CDR3 length: 13 residues. Germline values: CDR1 MNHEY, CDR2 SVGAGI. Trimming shortened V by 3 bases and J by 4 bases, and 9 bases separated the two germline ends. In DNA form, the CDR3 reads TGTGCCAGCAGTTATAGACGGACCTATGGCTACACCTTC. Its translation is CASSYRRTYGYTF.

This chain uses TRBV18 with TRBJ2-1; D not resolved. V gave up 6 bases and J gave up 3 bases, with 15 bases separating them. This CDR3 is built from 15 residues. The germline V gene has CDR1 KGHSH and CDR2 LQKENI. The CDR3 nucleotides read TGTGCCAGCTCTCCCGAAGAGGTTATCTACAATGAGCAGTTCTTC. The encoded protein is CASSPEEVIYNEQFF. The full variable domain, with the rest looked up from reference TRBV18 and TRBJ2-1, is NAGVMQNPRHLVRRRGQEARLRCSPMKGHSHVYWYRQLPEEGLKFMVYLQKENIIDESGMPKERFSAEFPKEGPSILRIQQVVRGDSAAYFCASSPEEVIYNEQFFGPGTRLTVL.

The chain employs TRBV19 and TRBJ2-1, with 10 bases identical to TRBD2. Per germline, CDR1 LNHDA and CDR2 SQIVND (reference sequence). The CDR3 runs 16 residues. V dropped 2 bases and J dropped 3; count of bases not matched to a gene: 4. The CDR3, as DNA: TGTGCCAGTAGTATACTAGCGGGAGAGAACTACAATGAGCAGTTCTTC. Amino acid sequence: CASSILAGENYNEQFF.

J is TRBJ2-3 and V is TRBV20-1; no clear D gene. Germline CDR1 is DFQATT and CDR2 is SNEGSKA (reference sequence). Trimming cost V 6 bases and J 5 bases, with 18 bases left between them. CDR3 length equals 14 residues. The CDR3 is CSAYDSSVIDTQYF. The CDR3 nucleotides read TGCAGTGCATACGACTCCTCCGTTATAGATACGCAGTATTTT.

Notes on this clonotype: At one end, the junction sequence differs from germline, possibly due to a read error. The chain recombines TRBV4-1 with TRBJ1-2; D uncertain. The CDR3 spans 11 residues. Germline V gene sequence: CDR1 MGHRA, CDR2 YSYEKL. In nucleotides, the CDR3 is TGCGCCAGCAGCCAAGGCCACTTGCTCCTTTTC. Residues: CASSQGHLLLF.

V usage is TRBV7-9 and J usage is TRBJ1-1, with D tentatively TRBD1 (5 bases). The germline gives CDR1 SEHNR, CDR2 FQNEAQ (reference sequence). V gave up 5 bases and J gave up 5 bases, with 12 bases separating them. This CDR3 has 13 residues. CDR3: CASSPNGGTEAFF. The CDR3 DNA reads TGTGCCAGCAGCCCAAATGGGGGGACTGAAGCTTTCTTT.

The rearrangement links TRBV7-6 to TRBJ1-2; perhaps TRBD1 as D (6 bases). V lost 5 bases to trimming and J lost 8 bases, with 18 bases between them. The length of the CDR3 is 14 residues. Germline CDR1 reads SGHVS; CDR2 reads FNYEAQ. This CDR3 is CASSPTQGLDGYTF. The DNA of the CDR3 is TGTGCCAGCAGCCCGACCCAGGGGCTAGACGGCTACACCTTC. The complete variable domain, with remaining parts taken from reference TRBV7-6 and TRBJ1-2, reads GAGVSQSPRYKVTKRGQDVALRCDPISGHVSLYWYRQALGQGPEFLTYFNYEAQQDKSGLPNDRFSAERPEGSISTLTIQRTEQRDSAMYRCASSPTQGLDGYTFGSGTRLTVV.

This chain connects TRBV6-6 to TRBJ2-7; D unresolved. Germline CDR1 MNHNY, CDR2 SVGAGI (reference sequence). V gave up 0 bases and J gave up 6 bases, with 3 bases separating them. CDR3 length: 11 residues. The CDR3 loop reads CASSYSFEQYF. CDR3 nucleotide sequence: TGTGCCAGCAGTTACTCGTTCGAGCAGTACTTC.

V is TRBV2 and J is TRBJ2-1, with D unresolved. Germline V gene lookup returns CDR1 SNHLY and CDR2 FYNNEI. Trimming stripped 2 bases from V and 2 bases from J, with 10 bases between. The CDR3 sequence is 15 residues long. The CDR3 nucleotides are TGTGCCAGCAGTGAACTGTCAGGCCCCTACAATGAGCAGTTCTTC. Translated: CASSELSGPYNEQFF.

This clonotype was detected only a few times. V usage is TRBV7-9 and J usage is TRBJ2-7; tentative D call: TRBD1 (7 bases). The CDR3 extends over 16 amino acids. V shed 6 bases and J shed 0 bases, with 18 bases lying between them. CDR1 is SEHNR, CDR2 FQNEAQ, per germline (reference sequence). The CDR3 here is CASRDTGAGSSYEQYF. DNA for the CDR3: TGTGCCAGCAGGGATACAGGGGCGGGGAGCTCCTACGAGCAGTACTTC.

The chain joins TRBV9 to TRBJ1-6; D not certain. Trimming removed 4 bases at V and 7 bases at J, with 15 bases between. CDR3 length: 15 amino acids. Germline V gene data show CDR1 as SGDLS and CDR2 as YYNGEE. CDR3: CASSPFETPNSPLHF. The DNA of the CDR3 is TGTGCCAGCAGCCCGTTTGAGACACCAAATTCACCCCTCCACTTT.

This chain connects TRBV2 to TRBJ2-7; D is perhaps TRBD1 (6 bases). The CDR3 is 16 amino acids. Trimming pared 5 bases from V and 0 bases from J, leaving 17 bases between. The germline V gene encodes CDR1 SNHLY and CDR2 FYNNEI. CDR3 coding DNA: TGTGCCAGCAGTCCTGGCACCGGGACACGCTCCTACGAGCAGTACTTC. Its translation: CASSPGTGTRSYEQYF. Using reference TRBV2 and TRBJ2-7 for the parts outside the CDR3, the full variable domain is EPEVTQTPSHQVTQMGQEVILRCVPISNHLYFYWYRQILGQKVEFLVSFYNNEISEKSEIFDDQFSVERPDGSNFTLKIRSTKLEDSAMYFCASSPGTGTRSYEQYFGPGTRLTVT.

This clonotype was observed a single time. This rearrangement joins TRBV28 to TRBJ2-2, with 8 bases that match TRBD1. CDR1 and CDR2 (germline): MDHEN, SYDVKM. V shed 5 bases, J shed 5 bases, and the junction held 7 bases outside the gene matches. The CDR3 runs 15 residues. In DNA, the CDR3 is TGTGCCAGCAGTCTAGACAGGGGCTATACCGGGGAGCTGTTTTTT. Protein product: CASSLDRGYTGELFF.

V usage is TRBV15 and J usage is TRBJ2-5; D is unclear. CDR3 size: 15 residues. Germline assignment: CDR1 LNHNV and CDR2 YYDKDF (reference sequence). With 5 bases removed from V and 1 base from J, the gap between germline ends came to 14 bases. In nucleotides, the CDR3 is TGTGCCACCAGCCGGAGCCTGTCCGTCCAAGAGACCCAGTACTTC. Protein product: CATSRSLSVQETQYF. The whole variable domain, filled in from reference TRBV15 and TRBJ2-5, reads DAMVIQNPRYQVTQFGKPVTLSCSQTLNHNVMYWYQQKSSQAPKLLFHYYDKDFNNEADTPDNFQSRRPNTSFCFLDIRSPGLGDTAMYLCATSRSLSVQETQYFGPGTRLLVL.

Here the CDR3 DNA reads TGTGCCAGCGCACAGGGGGAGGATTTCTATGGCTACACCTTC. The encoded protein is CASAQGEDFYGYTF. J is TRBJ1-2 and V is TRBV12-3 or TRBV12-4; TRBD1 agrees at 8 bases. The CDR3 has 14 amino acids. J lost 4 bases, V lost 8 bases, and 9 bases had no gene match.

The chain joins TRBV29-1 to TRBJ1-1; tentatively, D is TRBD1 (5 bases). The CDR3 is 11 residues long. Germline CDR1 and CDR2: SQVTM and ANQGSEA. Trimming shortened V by 7 bases and J by 2 bases, and 8 bases separated the two germline ends. CDR3 DNA sequence: TGCAGCGGGGGCTTTAACACTGAAGCTTTCTTT. Its translation: CSGGFNTEAFF.

This clonotype turned up a few times. The chain recombines TRBV28 with TRBJ1-1, with no clear D. This CDR3 has 11 amino acids. The ends were cut back, 6 bases at V and 10 bases at J, with 12 bases in the middle. In germline, CDR1 is MDHEN, CDR2 SYDVKM. Written as DNA, the CDR3 is TGTGCCAGCAGCTCCGGACCGGGAGCTTTCTTT. This encodes CASSSGPGAFF.

This chain joins TRBV27 and TRBJ2-7, with D perhaps TRBD1 (8 bases). Germline V gene data show CDR1 as MNHEY and CDR2 as SMNVEV (reference sequence). The CDR3 totals 12 residues. V gave up 6 bases and J gave up 6 bases, with 12 bases separating them. The CDR3 nucleotides are TGTGCCAGCAGACAGGGGGGGCGCGAGCAGTACTTC. The encoded protein is CASRQGGREQYF.

The chain has TRBV12-3 or TRBV12-4 and TRBJ2-6; tentative D call: TRBD1 (7 bases). Trimming shortened V by 5 bases and J by 0 bases, and 11 bases separated the two germline ends. The CDR3 extends over 16 amino acids. CDR3 loop: CASSRQGLSGANVLTF. In nucleotides, the CDR3 is TGTGCCAGCAGTCGACAGGGACTCTCTGGGGCCAACGTCCTGACTTTC.

This clonotype was picked up one time. The germline gene is not matched at one end of the junction; a read error may be the cause. The chain has TRBV6-5 and TRBJ2-7, with 11 bases lining up with TRBD1. The CDR3 covers 15 residues. CDR1 MNHEY and CDR2 SVGAGI come from the germline V gene. CDR3 residues: CASSNSGTGGYEQYF. The CDR3 nucleotides read TGTGCCAGCAGTAACTCCGGGACAGGGGGATACGAGCAGTACTTC.

This chain links TRBV12-3 or TRBV12-4 with TRBJ1-1; tentative D call: TRBD1 (6 bases). V dropped 2 bases and J dropped 8 bases, with 9 bases sitting between them. CDR3 length: 12 amino acids. CDR3 residues: CASSLYDREAFF. The CDR3 region has the DNA TGTGCCAGCAGTTTATATGACAGGGAAGCTTTCTTT.

V usage is TRBV20-1 and J usage is TRBJ2-2; 8 nucleotides match TRBD2. V shed 6 bases, J shed 7 bases, and the junction held 19 bases outside the gene matches. Germline V CDR1 and CDR2: DFQATT, SNEGSKA (reference sequence). The CDR3 covers 17 residues. This chain's CDR3 is CSASDGASERGIGELFF. CDR3 nucleotide sequence: TGCAGTGCCTCTGACGGGGCGTCAGAGCGGGGGATCGGGGAGCTGTTTTTT.

This chain uses TRBV20-1 with TRBJ2-7; TRBD2 agrees at 11 bases. This CDR3 contains 15 residues. Germline assignment: CDR1 DFQATT and CDR2 SNEGSKA (reference sequence). V lost 4 bases and J lost 5; bases outside the gene matches: 10. The CDR3 loop is CSATLAGVEFHEQYF. CDR3 coding DNA: TGCAGTGCTACACTAGCGGGAGTTGAATTCCACGAGCAGTACTTC.

The rearrangement links TRBV20-1 to TRBJ1-2; weak D call: TRBD1 (5 bases). The CDR3 extends over 14 amino acids. CDR1 is DFQATT, CDR2 SNEGSKA, per germline (reference sequence). V lost 3 bases and J lost 7, with 18 bases in between. The CDR3 protein is CSARTQGRAAGYTF. The DNA for the CDR3 is TGCAGTGCTAGGACTCAGGGCAGGGCGGCTGGCTACACCTTC.